The text below deals with one TCR beta chain. Its antigen remains unidentified. The data were produced by immunoSEQ multiplex PCR, yet TCRdb's version contains in-frame clones alone and is incomplete. The table lists 150,000 or so clones, nearly 95% of them singletons. This specimen belongs to a study of T cell responses to AZD1222 COVID-19 vaccine. Regarding the study as a whole: Clonal diversity may have been underestimated in mostly white British donors.

The germline V gene has CDR1 SNHLY and CDR2 FYNNEI. The V end lost 4 bases, the J end lost 1 base, and 8 bases lay between the germline ends. The CDR3 is 13 residues long. The J gene is TRBJ2-7, the V gene TRBV2, with a possible D match to TRBD1 (6 bases). This TCR derives from an adult in good health. The sequences come from peripheral blood, collected on day 0 of AZD1222 vaccination. CDR3 region: CASSATGSYEQYF. Here the CDR3 DNA reads TGTGCCAGCAGTGCTACAGGGTCCTACGAGCAGTACTTC.